The 4 T cell receptor beta chains below all came from one sample that was sequenced in a study of blood T cells in healthy people across ages. For the second PCR, which ran for about 6 to 12 cycles, a sample-barcoded 5' primer and a J-beta primer mix were used. TCRdb ran MiXCR on the 5' RACE reads and lists one entry per CDR3 protein. The table shows about 640,000 distinct CDR3 sequences, with roughly 41% occurring only once. Sequenced sample: blood. Receptor source: a man aged 80 or over in good health.

The gene calls are TRBV6-2 or TRBV6-3 and TRBJ1-2; D possibly corresponds to TRBD1 (5 bases). The CDR3 is 12 residues long. V was cut by 2 bases and J by 12 bases, with 13 bases left in between. In germline, CDR1 is MNHEY, CDR2 SVGEGT. CDR3 DNA sequence: TGTGCCAGCAGTTACATCGACAGTTCTCACACCTTC. Translated, it gives CASSYIDSSHTF.

The chain is built from TRBV7-2 and TRBJ1-1, with TRBD1 matching over 8 bases. Trimming cost V 1 base and J 0 bases; bases outside gene matches: 10. Germline CDR1 is SGHTA and CDR2 is FQGNSA. This CDR3 is 18 amino acids long. For the CDR3, the DNA is TGTGCCAGCAGCTTAGTCCAGTCAGGGGGCCGAATGAACACTGAAGCTTTCTTT. Protein: CASSLVQSGGRMNTEAFF.

The rearrangement links TRBV7-8 to TRBJ2-3; TRBD2 agrees at 13 bases. V lost 3 bases and J lost 6; bases outside the gene matches: 6. The CDR3 is 16 amino acids. Germline CDR1 and CDR2: SGHVS and FQNEAQ. In DNA, the CDR3 is TGTGCCAGCAGCTTTGGACTAGCGGGGGAGGGGGATACGCAGTATTTT. It yields the protein CASSFGLAGEGDTQYF.

The table lists this clonotype with a few counts. This chain joins TRBV9 and TRBJ2-3, with a weak D call TRBD2 (5 bases). In germline, CDR1 is SGDLS, CDR2 YYNGEE. V lost 4 bases and J 2 bases, leaving 17 bases between the germline ends. The CDR3 loop spans 16 amino acids. The CDR3 here is CASSPRTERSTDTQYF. The CDR3 DNA sequence: TGTGCCAGCAGCCCGCGGACTGAGAGGTCCACAGATACGCAGTATTTT.